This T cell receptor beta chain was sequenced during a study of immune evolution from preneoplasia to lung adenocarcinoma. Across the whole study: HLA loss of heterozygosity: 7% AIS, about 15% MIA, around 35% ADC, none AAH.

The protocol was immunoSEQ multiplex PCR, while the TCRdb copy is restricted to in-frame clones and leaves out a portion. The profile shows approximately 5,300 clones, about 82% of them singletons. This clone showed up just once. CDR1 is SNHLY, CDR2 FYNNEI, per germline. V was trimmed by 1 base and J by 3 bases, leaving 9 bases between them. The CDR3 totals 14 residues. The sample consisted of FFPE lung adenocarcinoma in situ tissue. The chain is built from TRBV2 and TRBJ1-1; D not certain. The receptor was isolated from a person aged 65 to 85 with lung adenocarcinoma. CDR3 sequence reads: CASSEEMRDTEAFF. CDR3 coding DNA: TGTGCCAGCAGTGAAGAAATGCGGGACACTGAAGCTTTCTTT.